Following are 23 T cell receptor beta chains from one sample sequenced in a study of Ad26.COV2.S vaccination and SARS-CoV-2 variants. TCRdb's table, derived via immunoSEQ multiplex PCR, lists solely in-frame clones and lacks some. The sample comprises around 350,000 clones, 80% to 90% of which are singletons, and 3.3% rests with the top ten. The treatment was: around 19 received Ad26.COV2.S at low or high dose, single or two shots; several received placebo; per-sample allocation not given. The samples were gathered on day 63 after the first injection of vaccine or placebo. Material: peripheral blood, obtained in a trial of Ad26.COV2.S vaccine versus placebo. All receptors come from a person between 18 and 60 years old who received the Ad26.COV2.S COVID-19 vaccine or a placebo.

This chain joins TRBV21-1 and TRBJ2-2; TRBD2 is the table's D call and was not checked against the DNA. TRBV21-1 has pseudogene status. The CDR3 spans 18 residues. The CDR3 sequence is CASSKGRSSGGPQGELFF. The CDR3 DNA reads TGTGCCAGCAGCAAAGGCAGGTCTAGCGGGGGACCCCAGGGGGAGCTGTTTTTT.

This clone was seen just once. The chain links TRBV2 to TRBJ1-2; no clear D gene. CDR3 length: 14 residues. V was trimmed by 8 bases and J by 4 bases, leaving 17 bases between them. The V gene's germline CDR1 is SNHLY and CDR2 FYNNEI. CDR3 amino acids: CASGRLGGGYGYTF. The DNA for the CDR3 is TGTGCCAGCGGGCGTCTGGGAGGAGGCTATGGCTACACCTTC.

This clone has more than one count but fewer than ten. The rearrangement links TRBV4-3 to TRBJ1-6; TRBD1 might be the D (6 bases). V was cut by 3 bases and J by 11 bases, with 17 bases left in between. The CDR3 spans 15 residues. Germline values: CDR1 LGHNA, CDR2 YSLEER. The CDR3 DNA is TGCGCCAGCAGCCACGAGTGGGACACCCTTACACCCCTCCACTTT. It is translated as CASSHEWDTLTPLHF.

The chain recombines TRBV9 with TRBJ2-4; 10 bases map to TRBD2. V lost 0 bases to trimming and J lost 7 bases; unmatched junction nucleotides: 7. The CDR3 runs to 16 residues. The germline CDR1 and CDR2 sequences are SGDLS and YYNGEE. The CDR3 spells CASSVDSGGALNIQYF. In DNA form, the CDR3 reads TGTGCCAGCAGCGTAGACAGCGGGGGGGCTTTGAACATTCAGTACTTC.

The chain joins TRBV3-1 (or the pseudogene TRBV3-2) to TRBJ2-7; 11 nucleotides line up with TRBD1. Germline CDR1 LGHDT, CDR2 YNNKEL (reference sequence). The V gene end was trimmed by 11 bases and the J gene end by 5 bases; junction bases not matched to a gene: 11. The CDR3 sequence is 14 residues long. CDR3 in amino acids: CAPTEGQGVNEQYF. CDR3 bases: TGTGCCCCGACCGAGGGACAGGGGGTCAACGAGCAGTACTTC.

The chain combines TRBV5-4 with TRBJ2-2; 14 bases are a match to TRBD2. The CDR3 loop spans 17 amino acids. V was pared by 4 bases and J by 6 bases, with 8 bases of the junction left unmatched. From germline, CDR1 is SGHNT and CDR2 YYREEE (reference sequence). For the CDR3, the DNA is TGTGCCAGCAGCCTTGACGTGACTAGCGGGGGGGCCGGGGAGCTGTTTTTT. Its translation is CASSLDVTSGGAGELFF.

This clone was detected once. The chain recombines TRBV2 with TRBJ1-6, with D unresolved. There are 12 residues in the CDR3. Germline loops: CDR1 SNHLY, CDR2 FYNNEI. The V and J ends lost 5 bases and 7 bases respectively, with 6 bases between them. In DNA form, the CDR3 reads TGTGCCAGCAGTCTACGCAATTCACCCCTCCACTTT. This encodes CASSLRNSPLHF.

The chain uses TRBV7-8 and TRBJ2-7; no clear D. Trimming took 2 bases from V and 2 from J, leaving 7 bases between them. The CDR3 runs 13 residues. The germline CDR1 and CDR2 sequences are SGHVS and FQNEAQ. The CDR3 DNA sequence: TGTGCCAGCAGCTTAACGGAGACCTACGAGCAGTACTTC. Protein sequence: CASSLTETYEQYF. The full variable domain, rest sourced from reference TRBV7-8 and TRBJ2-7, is GAGVSQSPRYKVAKRGQDVALRCDPISGHVSLFWYQQALGQGPEFLTYFQNEAQLDKSGLPSDRFFAERPEGSVSTLKIQRTQQEDSAVYLCASSLTETYEQYFGPGTRLTVT.

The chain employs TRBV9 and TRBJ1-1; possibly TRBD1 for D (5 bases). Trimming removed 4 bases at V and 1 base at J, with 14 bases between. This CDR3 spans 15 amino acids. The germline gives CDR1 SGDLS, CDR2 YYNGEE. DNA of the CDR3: TGTGCCAGCAGCCCGGGGACTTCCTCGAACACTGAAGCTTTCTTT. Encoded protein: CASSPGTSSNTEAFF.

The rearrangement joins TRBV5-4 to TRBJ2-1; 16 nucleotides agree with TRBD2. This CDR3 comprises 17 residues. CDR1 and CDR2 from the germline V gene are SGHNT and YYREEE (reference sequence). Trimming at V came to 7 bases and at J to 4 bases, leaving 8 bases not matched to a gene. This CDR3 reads CASQGLAGGPSYNEQFF. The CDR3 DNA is TGTGCCAGCCAGGGACTAGCGGGAGGGCCTAGTTACAATGAGCAGTTCTTC.

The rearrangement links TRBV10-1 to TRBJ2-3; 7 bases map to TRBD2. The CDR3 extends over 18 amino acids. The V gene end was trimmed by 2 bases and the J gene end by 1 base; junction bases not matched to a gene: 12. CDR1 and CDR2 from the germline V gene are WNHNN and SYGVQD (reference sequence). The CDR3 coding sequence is TGCGCCAGCAGTGAGAGTGGGACTACCTTAAAGGGCACAGATACGCAGTATTTT. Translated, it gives CASSESGTTLKGTDTQYF.

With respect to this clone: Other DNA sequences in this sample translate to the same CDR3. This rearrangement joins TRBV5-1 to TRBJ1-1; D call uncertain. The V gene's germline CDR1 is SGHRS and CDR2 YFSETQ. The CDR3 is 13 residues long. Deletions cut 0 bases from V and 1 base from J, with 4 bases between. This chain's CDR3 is CASSLGGNTEAFF. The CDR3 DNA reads TGCGCCAGCAGCTTGGGGGGGAACACTGAAGCTTTCTTT.

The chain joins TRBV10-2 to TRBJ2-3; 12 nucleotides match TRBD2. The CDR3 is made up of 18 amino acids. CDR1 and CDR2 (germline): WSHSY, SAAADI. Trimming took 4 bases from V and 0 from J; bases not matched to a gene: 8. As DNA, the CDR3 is TGCGCCAGCAGTGCGCTAGCGGGGGGGCAATCTAGCACAGATACGCAGTATTTT. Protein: CASSALAGGQSSTDTQYF.

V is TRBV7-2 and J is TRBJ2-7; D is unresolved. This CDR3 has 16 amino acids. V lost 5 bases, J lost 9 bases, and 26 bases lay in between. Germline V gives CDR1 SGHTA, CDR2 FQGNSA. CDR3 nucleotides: TGTGCCAGCAGCCCATTGGGGATCTCTATCCCTACGAGGCAGTACTTC. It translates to CASSPLGISIPTRQYF.

CDR3 DNA sequence: TGTGCCACCAGCACCTTAGACTTCACCGGGGAGCTGTTTTTT. The encoded protein is CATSTLDFTGELFF. V gene TRBV15 combines with J gene TRBJ2-2; D is undetermined. V lost 4 bases and J 4 bases, leaving 10 bases between the germline ends. CDR3 length: 14 amino acids. CDR1 and CDR2 (germline): LNHNV, YYDKDF (reference sequence).

CDR3 nucleotide sequence: TGTGCCAGCACAACGGGAGCAAAGGATGAGCAGTTCTTC. Translating gives CASTTGAKDEQFF. The V gene is TRBV6-6, the J gene TRBJ2-1; the D gene is possibly TRBD2 (6 bases). The CDR3 extends over 13 amino acids. Per germline, CDR1 MNHNY and CDR2 SVGAGI (reference sequence). The ends were cut back, 7 bases at V and 8 bases at J, with 15 bases in the middle.

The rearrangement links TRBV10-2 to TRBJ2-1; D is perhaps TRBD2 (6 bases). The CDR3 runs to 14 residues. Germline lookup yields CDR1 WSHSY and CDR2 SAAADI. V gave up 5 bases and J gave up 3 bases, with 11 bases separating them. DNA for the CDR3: TGCGCCAGCAGTCTAGCGTTCTTCTACAATGAGCAGTTCTTC. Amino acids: CASSLAFFYNEQFF.

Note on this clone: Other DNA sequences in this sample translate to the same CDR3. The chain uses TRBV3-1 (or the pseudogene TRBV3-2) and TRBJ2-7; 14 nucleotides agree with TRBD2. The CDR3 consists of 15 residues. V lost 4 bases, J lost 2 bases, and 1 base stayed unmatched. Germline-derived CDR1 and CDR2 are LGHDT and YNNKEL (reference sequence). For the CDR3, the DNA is TGTGCCAGCAGCCGGGGACTAGCGGGGGCCTACGAGCAGTACTTC. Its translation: CASSRGLAGAYEQYF.

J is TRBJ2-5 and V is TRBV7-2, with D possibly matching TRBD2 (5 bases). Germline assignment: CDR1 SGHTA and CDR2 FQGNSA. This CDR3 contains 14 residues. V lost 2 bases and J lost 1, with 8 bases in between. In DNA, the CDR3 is TGTGCCAGCAGCTTACGGCGGGTCCAAGAGACCCAGTACTTC. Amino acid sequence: CASSLRRVQETQYF. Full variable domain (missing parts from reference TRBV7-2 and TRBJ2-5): GAGVSQSPSNKVTEKGKDVELRCDPISGHTALYWYRQSLGQGLEFLIYFQGNSAPDKSGLPSDRFSAERTGGSVSTLTIQRTQQEDSAVYLCASSLRRVQETQYFGPGTRLLVL.

The CDR3 spells CSVARVNEYGYTF. The CDR3 DNA is TGCAGCGTAGCTAGGGTGAACGAATATGGCTACACCTTC. This chain connects TRBV29-1 to TRBJ1-2; D gene ambiguous. V was pared by 6 bases and J by 5 bases, with 16 bases between. The CDR3 is 13 amino acids. The germline V gene has CDR1 SQVTM and CDR2 ANQGSEA.

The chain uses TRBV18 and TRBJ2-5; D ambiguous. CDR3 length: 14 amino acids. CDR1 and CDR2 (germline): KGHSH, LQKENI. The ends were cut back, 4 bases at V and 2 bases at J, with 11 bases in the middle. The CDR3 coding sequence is TGTGCCAGCTCACGATCGACGGATCAAGAGACCCAGTACTTC. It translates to CASSRSTDQETQYF.

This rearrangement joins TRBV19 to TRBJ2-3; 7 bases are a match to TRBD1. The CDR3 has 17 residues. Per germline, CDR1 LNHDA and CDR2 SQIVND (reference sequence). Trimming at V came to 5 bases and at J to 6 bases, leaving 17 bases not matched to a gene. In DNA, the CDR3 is TGTGCCAGTAGTGAAGGTGGGGCGAACAGGGGAACCGATACGCAGTATTTT. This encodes CASSEGGANRGTDTQYF.

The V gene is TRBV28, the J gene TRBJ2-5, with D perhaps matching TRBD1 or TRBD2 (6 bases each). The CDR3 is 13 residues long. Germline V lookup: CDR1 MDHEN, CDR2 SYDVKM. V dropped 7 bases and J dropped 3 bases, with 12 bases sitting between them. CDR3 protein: CASTPGGKETQYF. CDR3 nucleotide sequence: TGTGCCAGCACTCCCGGGGGCAAAGAGACCCAGTACTTC.